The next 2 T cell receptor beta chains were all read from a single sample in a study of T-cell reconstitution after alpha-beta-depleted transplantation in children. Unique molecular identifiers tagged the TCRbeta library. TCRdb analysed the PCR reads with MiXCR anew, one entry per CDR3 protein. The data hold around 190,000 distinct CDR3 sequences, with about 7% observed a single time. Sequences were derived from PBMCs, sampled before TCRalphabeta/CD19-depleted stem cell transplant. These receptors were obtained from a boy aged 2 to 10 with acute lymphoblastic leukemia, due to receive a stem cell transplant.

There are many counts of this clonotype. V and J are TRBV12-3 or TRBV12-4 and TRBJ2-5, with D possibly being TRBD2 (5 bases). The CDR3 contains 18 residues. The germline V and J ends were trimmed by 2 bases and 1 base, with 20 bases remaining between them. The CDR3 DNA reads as TGTGCCAGCAGTTTACGTGTTGGGGAGCAGAAGTCCCAAGAGACCCAGTACTTC. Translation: CASSLRVGEQKSQETQYF.

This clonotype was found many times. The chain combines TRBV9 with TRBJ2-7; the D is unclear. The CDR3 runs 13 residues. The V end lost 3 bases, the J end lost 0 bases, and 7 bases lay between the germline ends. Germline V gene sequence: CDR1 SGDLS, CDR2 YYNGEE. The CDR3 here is CASSATSSYEQYF. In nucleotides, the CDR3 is TGTGCCAGCAGCGCGACCTCCTCCTACGAGCAGTACTTC. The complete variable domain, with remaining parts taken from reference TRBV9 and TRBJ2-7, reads DSGVTQTPKHLITATGQRVTLRCSPRSGDLSVYWYQQSLDQGLQFLIQYYNGEERAKGNILERFSAQQFPDLHSELNLSSLELGDSALYFCASSATSSYEQYFGPGTRLTVT.